This T cell receptor beta chain was captured in a study of blood T cell repertoires in COVID-19. About the research overall: PBMCs, B-cell-depleted T cells, or T cells were the source of the cDNA or gDNA that made up the material.

This CDR3 is built from 16 residues. Germline V CDR1 and CDR2: LNHNV, YYDKDF (reference sequence). V was cut by 1 base and J by 4 bases, with 16 bases left in between. The protocol was immunoSEQ multiplex PCR, while the TCRdb copy is restricted to in-frame clones and leaves out a portion. This sample has about 250,000 clones, with around 90% found just once. Sequencing was carried out using peripheral blood. The TCR comes from a woman aged 55 to 70 with COVID-19, enrolled during active disease. J is TRBJ1-2 and V is TRBV15; tentatively, D is TRBD1 (6 bases). The CDR3 sequence: CATSRGSRGSFYGYTF. DNA of the CDR3: TGTGCCACCAGCAGAGGATCCAGGGGCTCTTTCTATGGCTACACCTTC.